This T cell receptor beta chain appears in the sequencing data of a study of cytomegalovirus exposure and HLA in healthy donors. General study findings and limits: Reportedly, a later analysis found an Asian-associated ancestry cluster had fewer N-insertions than the approximately 700-donor mean. The presence/absence work took it that sequencing depth was about the same across donors. Cytomegalovirus association was assigned to 150 to 200 TCR beta chains.

Vbeta (60) and Jbeta (13) primers were used in the PCR. Some clones are missing from TCRdb's copy, which holds only in-frame ones; the method was immunoSEQ multiplex PCR. The sample yields some 130,000 clones, 77% seen once. For this clone: Its antigen is not known.

Germline V gene sequence: CDR1 GTSNPN, CDR2 SVGIG (reference sequence). The CDR3 spans 14 residues. With V trimmed by 2 bases and J by 5 bases, 7 bases remained unmatched. The receptor's source is a man in his thirties or forties in good health and CMV-seronegative. The rearrangement joins TRBV30 to TRBJ2-5, with 8 positions matching TRBD1. Sequencing was done on a sample of PBMCs. The CDR3 here is CAWSKGQGAETQYF. Here the CDR3 DNA reads TGTGCCTGGAGTAAAGGACAGGGCGCCGAGACCCAGTACTTC.